This T cell receptor beta chain was observed in a study of blood T cells in healthy people across ages. General study points: Using unsorted PBMCs precluded a conclusive naive versus antigen-experienced comparison.

Using a J-beta primer mix together with a sample-barcoded 5' primer, a second PCR was run for about 6 to 11 cycles. TCRdb fed the 5' RACE reads into MiXCR, producing one record per CDR3 protein. The table shows 1.8 million or so distinct CDR3 sequences, with about 39% occurring only once. The table lists this clonotype with a few counts. Its antigen is not known. Germline CDR1 reads DFQATT; CDR2 reads SNEGSKA (reference sequence). The CDR3 runs to 11 residues. V gave up 8 bases and J gave up 2 bases, with 9 bases separating them. About 9.6 milliliters of peripheral blood were drawn from each donor into EDTA-treated tubes. Each sample had at least 6 million PBMCs isolated.

The chain is built from TRBV20-1 and TRBJ2-5, with D unclear. This clonotype originated in a human donor in good health. Input material: blood. This CDR3 reads CSTLGQETQYF. CDR3 DNA: TGCAGTACGCTGGGTCAAGAGACCCAGTACTTC.